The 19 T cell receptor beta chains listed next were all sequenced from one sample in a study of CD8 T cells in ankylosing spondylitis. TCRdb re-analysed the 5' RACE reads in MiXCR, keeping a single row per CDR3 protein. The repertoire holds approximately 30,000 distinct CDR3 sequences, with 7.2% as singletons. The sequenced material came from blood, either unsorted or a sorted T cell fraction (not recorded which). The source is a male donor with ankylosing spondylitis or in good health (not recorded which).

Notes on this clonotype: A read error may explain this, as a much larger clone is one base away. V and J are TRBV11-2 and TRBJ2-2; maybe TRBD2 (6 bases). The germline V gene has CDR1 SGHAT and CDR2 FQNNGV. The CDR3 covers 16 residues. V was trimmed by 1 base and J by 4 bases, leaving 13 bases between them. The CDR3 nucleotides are TGTGCCAGCAGCTTAGTCTCAGTGGGAGGCACCGGGGAGCTGTTTTTT. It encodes CASSLVSVGGTGELFF. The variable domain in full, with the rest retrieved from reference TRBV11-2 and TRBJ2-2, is EAGVAQSPRYKIIEKRQSVAFWCNPISGHATLYWYQQILGQGPKLLIQFQNNGVVDDSQLPKDRFSAERLKGVDSTLKIQPAKLEDSAVYLCASSLVSVGGTGELFFGEGSRLTVL.

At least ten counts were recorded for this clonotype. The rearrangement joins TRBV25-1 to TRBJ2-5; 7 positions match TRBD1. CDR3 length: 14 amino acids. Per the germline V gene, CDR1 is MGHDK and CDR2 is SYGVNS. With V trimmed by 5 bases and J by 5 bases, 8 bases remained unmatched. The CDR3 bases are TGTGCCAGCAGTACCCGACAGGGAAGGGAGACCCAGTACTTC. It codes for CASSTRQGRETQYF.

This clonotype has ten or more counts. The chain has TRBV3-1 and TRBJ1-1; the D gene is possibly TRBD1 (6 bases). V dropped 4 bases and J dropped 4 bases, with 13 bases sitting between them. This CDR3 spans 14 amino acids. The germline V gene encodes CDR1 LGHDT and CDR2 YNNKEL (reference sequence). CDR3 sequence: CASSRNRVGTEAFF. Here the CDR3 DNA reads TGTGCCAGCAGCCGGAACAGGGTTGGCACTGAAGCTTTCTTT.

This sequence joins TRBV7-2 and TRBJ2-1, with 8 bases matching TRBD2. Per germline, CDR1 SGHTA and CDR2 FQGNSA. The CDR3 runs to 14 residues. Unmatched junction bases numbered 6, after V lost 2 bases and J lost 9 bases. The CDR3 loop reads CASSLSGSSGEQFF. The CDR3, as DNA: TGTGCCAGCAGCTTAAGCGGGAGTAGCGGTGAGCAGTTCTTC.

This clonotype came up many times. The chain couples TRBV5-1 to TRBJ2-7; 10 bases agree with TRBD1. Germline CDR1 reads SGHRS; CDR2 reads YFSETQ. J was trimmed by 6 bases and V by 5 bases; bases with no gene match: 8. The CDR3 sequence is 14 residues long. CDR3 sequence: CASRQGTGEGEQYF. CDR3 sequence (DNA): TGCGCCAGCAGGCAGGGGACAGGGGAAGGCGAGCAGTACTTC.

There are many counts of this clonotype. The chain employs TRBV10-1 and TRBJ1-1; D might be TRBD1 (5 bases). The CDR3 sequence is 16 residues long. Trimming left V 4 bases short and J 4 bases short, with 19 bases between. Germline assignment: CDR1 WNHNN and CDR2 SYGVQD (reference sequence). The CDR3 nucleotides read TGCGCCAGCAGTGGATCTCAACTGGGGAGGGGCACTGAAGCTTTCTTT. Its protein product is CASSGSQLGRGTEAFF.

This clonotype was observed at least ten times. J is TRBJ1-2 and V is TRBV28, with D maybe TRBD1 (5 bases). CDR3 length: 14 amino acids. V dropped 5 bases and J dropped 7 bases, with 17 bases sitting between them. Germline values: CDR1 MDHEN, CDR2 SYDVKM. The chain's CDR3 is CASSTSTGFLGYTF. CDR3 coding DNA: TGTGCCAGCAGTACCTCCACAGGATTCCTTGGCTACACCTTC.

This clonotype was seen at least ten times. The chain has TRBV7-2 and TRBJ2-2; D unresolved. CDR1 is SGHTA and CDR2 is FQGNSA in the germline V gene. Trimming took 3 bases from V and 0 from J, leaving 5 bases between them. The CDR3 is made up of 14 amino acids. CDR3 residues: CASSFDTNTGELFF. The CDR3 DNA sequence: TGTGCCAGCAGCTTTGATACGAACACCGGGGAGCTGTTTTTT.

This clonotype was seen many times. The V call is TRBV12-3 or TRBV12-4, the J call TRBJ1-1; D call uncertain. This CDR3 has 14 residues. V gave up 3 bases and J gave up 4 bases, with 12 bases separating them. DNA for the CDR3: TGTGCCAGCAGTTTCGGACTGGTAGGCACTGAAGCTTTCTTT. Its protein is CASSFGLVGTEAFF.

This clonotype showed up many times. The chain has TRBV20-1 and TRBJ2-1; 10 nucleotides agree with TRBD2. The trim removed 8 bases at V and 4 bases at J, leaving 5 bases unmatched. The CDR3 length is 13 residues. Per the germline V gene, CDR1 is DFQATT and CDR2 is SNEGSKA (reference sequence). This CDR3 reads CSFGTSEYNEQFF. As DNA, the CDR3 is TGCAGTTTCGGGACTAGCGAGTACAATGAGCAGTTCTTC.

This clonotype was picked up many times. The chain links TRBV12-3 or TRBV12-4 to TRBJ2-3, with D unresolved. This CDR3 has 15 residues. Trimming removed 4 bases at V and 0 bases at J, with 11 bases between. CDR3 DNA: TGTGCCAGCAGTTCGGACGGAACTAGCACAGATACGCAGTATTTT. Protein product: CASSSDGTSTDTQYF.

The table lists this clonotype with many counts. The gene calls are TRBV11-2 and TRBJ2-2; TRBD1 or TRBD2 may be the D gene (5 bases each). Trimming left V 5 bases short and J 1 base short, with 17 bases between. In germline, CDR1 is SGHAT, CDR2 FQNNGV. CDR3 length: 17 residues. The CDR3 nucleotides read TGTGCCAGCAGCACGAGACCTAGGGACGGGAACACCGGGGAGCTGTTTTTT. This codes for CASSTRPRDGNTGELFF.

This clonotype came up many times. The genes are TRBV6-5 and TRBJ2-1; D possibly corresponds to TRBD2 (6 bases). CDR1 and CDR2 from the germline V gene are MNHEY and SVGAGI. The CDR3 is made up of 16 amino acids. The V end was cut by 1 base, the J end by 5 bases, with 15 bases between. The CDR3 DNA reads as TGTGCCAGCAGTTACTTTGGCCTAGCGAGAGACAATGAGCAGTTCTTC. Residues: CASSYFGLARDNEQFF.

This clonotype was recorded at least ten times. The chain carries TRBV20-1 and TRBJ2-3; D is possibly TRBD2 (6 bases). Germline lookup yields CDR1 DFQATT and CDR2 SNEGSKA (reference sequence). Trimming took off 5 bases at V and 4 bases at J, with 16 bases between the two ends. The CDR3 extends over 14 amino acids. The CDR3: CSAGGSMGSDTQYF. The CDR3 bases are TGCAGTGCTGGGGGGTCGATGGGGTCAGATACGCAGTATTTT.

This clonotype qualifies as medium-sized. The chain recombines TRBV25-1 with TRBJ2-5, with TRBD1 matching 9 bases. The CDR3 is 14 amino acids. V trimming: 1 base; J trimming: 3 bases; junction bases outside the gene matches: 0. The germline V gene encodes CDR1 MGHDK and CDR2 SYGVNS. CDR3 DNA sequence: TGTGCCAGCAGTGAATGGACAGGGGAAGAGACCCAGTACTTC. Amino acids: CASSEWTGEETQYF.

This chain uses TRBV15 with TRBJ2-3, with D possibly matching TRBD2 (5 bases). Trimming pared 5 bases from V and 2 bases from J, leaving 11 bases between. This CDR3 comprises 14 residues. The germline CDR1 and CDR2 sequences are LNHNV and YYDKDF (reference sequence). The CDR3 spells CATSVEGYTDTQYF. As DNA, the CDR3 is TGTGCCACCAGCGTTGAGGGTTACACAGATACGCAGTATTTT.

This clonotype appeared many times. CDR3 residues: CASSSPRAGMESGSLFF. CDR3 DNA: TGTGCCAGCAGTTCTCCTCGGGCAGGGATGGAATCAGGTAGCCTGTTTTTT. The rearrangement uses TRBV27 and TRBJ1-4, with a possible D match to TRBD1 (5 bases). The CDR3 extends over 17 amino acids. Germline V lookup: CDR1 MNHEY, CDR2 SMNVEV (reference sequence). The V end was cut by 4 bases, the J end by 14 bases, with 29 bases between.

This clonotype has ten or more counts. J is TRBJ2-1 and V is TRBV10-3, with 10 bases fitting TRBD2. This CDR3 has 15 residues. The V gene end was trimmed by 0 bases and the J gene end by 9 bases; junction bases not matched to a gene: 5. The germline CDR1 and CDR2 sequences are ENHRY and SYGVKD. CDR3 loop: CAISESLAGEVEQFF. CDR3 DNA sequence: TGTGCCATCAGTGAGTCTCTAGCGGGAGAGGTTGAGCAGTTCTTC.

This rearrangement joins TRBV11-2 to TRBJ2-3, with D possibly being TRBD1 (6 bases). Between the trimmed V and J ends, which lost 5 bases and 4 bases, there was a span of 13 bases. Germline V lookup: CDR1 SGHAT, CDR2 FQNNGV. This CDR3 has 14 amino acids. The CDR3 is CASSPGTSPDTQYF. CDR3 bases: TGTGCCAGCAGCCCCGGGACAAGCCCAGATACGCAGTATTTT.